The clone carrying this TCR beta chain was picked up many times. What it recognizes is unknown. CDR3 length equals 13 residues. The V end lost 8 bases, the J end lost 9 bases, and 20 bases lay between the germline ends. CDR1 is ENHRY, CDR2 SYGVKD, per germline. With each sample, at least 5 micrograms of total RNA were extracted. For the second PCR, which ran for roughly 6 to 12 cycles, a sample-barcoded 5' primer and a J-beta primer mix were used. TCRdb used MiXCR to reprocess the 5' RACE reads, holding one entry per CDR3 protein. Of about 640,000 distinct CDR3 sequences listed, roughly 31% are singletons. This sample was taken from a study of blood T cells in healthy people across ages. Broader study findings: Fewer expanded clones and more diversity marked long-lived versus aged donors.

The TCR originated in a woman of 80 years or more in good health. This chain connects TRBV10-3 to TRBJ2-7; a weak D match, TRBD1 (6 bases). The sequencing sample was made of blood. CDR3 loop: CAIRDTSQVGQYF. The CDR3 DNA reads TGTGCCATCCGGGACACGAGTCAGGTGGGGCAGTACTTC.